This T cell receptor beta chain was documented in a study of T cells after somatic rescue of genetic block. By share of the sample, this clone is medium-sized. The protocol was immunoSEQ multiplex PCR, while the TCRdb copy is restricted to in-frame clones and leaves out a portion. Counted here are approximately 9,800 clones, about 67% occurring once; the ten biggest clones make up around a fifth. CDR1 and CDR2 (germline): LNHDA, SQIVND (reference sequence). Trimming removed 4 bases at V and 7 bases at J, with 13 bases between. CDR3 length: 13 residues. The sequenced material came from peripheral blood mononuclear cells (PBMCs). This receptor was taken from a boy aged 5-17 years. This chain uses TRBV19 with TRBJ1-2; a weak D match, TRBD1 (5 bases). CDR3 sequence reads: CASSTDIWFGYTF. The CDR3 nucleotides are TGTGCCAGTAGTACGGACATTTGGTTTGGCTACACCTTC.